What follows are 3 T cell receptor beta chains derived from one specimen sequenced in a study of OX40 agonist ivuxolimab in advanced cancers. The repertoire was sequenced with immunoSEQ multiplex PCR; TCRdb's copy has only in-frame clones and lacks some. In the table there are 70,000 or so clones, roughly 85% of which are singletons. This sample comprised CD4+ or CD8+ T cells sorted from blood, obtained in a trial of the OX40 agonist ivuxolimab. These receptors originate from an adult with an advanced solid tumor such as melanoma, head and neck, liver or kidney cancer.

CDR3 in amino acids: CASSSSDLNTEAFF. In DNA form, the CDR3 reads TGTGCCAGCAGTTCCTCGGACTTGAACACTGAAGCTTTCTTT. This chain uses TRBV28 with TRBJ1-1; D is uncertain. Germline CDR1 reads MDHEN; CDR2 reads SYDVKM. CDR3 length: 14 amino acids. Deletions cut 4 bases from V and 0 bases from J, with 9 bases between.

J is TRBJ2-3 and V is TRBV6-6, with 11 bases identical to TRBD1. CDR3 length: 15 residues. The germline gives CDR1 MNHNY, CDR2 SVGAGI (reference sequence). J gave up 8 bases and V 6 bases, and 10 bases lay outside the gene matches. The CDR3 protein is CASRGTGTGGATQYF. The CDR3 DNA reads TGTGCCAGCAGGGGGACCGGGACAGGGGGTGCTACGCAGTATTTT.

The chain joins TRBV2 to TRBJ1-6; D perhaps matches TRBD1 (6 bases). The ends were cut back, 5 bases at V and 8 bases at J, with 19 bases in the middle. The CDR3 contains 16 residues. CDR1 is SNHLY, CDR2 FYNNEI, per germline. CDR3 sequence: CASSILPGEGYSPLHF. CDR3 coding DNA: TGTGCCAGCAGTATCCTCCCAGGGGAAGGATATTCACCCCTCCACTTT.